These 32 T cell receptor beta chains originate from one sample sequenced in a study of T cell changes during pregnancy in multiple sclerosis. Clones were sequenced by immunoSEQ multiplex PCR, and TCRdb holds only the in-frame ones, with some missing. The repertoire consists of approximately 24,000 clones, with 70% to 90% occurring once and the leading ten covering roughly 8%. The sample here was CD8+ T cells from peripheral blood mononuclear cells, taken in the first trimester of pregnancy. The receptors were gathered from a female donor in good health, enrolled as a control in a pregnancy study.

In its sample, this clone was seen once. The rearrangement joins TRBV28 to TRBJ1-6; weak D call: TRBD1 (6 bases). Germline V gene lookup returns CDR1 MDHEN and CDR2 SYDVKM. The CDR3 is 14 residues long. V was trimmed by 8 bases and J by 5 bases, leaving 13 bases between them. This CDR3 is CASDKDSNNSPLHF. The CDR3 bases are TGTGCCAGCGATAAGGACAGTAATAATTCACCCCTCCACTTT.

The chain combines TRBV9 with TRBJ1-3; D not certain. The germline V gene has CDR1 SGDLS and CDR2 YYNGEE. The CDR3 totals 16 residues. With 0 bases removed from V and 0 bases from J, the gap between germline ends came to 10 bases. As DNA, the CDR3 is TGTGCCAGCAGCGTAGGGAGATGGATCTCTGGAAACACCATATATTTT. This encodes CASSVGRWISGNTIYF.

In this sample, this clone turned up once. This chain links TRBV27 with TRBJ2-3, with 9 bases aligning to TRBD2. Trimming at V came to 5 bases and at J to 13 bases, leaving 19 bases not matched to a gene. From germline, CDR1 is MNHEY and CDR2 SMNVEV (reference sequence). The CDR3 totals 16 residues. This CDR3 is CASSPPPASGAPGEYF. CDR3 nucleotide sequence: TGTGCCAGCAGTCCCCCCCCCGCTAGCGGGGCCCCCGGAGAGTATTTT.

By sample share, this clone is medium-sized. The chain recombines TRBV13 with TRBJ2-7; perhaps TRBD1 as D (5 bases). V was pared by 2 bases and J by 4 bases, with 18 bases between. Germline V lookup: CDR1 PRHDT, CDR2 FYEKMQ (reference sequence). This CDR3 contains 16 residues. This chain's CDR3 is CASSLNGAGSSYEQYF. Here the CDR3 DNA reads TGTGCCAGCAGCTTAAATGGCGCAGGGTCCTCTTACGAGCAGTACTTC.

The J gene is TRBJ1-2, the V gene TRBV7-3, with TRBD1 matching over 7 bases. The germline V gene encodes CDR1 SGHTA and CDR2 FQGTGA. This CDR3 spans 17 amino acids. The J segment lost 4 bases and the V segment lost 5 bases, leaving 16 bases of the junction unmatched. CDR3 nucleotide sequence: TGTGCCAGCAGCCTAGACAGGGCCTCGGATTTGGTCTATGGCTACACCTTC. This encodes CASSLDRASDLVYGYTF.

J is TRBJ2-5 and V is TRBV9; a possible D gene is TRBD1 (6 bases). The J call could be wrong; TRBJ2-7 is a better fit for the DNA end. CDR1 and CDR2 from the germline V gene are SGDLS and YYNGEE. The CDR3 sequence is 15 residues long. CDR3 DNA: TGTGCCAGCAGCAGGAAGGGGGAGACAACCTACGAGCAGTACTTC. This encodes CASSRKGETTYEQYF.

The chain carries TRBV11-2 and TRBJ1-1, with no clear D. Germline values: CDR1 SGHAT, CDR2 FQNNGV. The ends were cut back, 1 base at V and 1 base at J, with 4 bases in the middle. The CDR3 contains 13 residues. The CDR3 sequence is CASSLARNTEAFF. In DNA, the CDR3 is TGTGCCAGCAGCTTAGCCAGGAACACTGAAGCTTTCTTT.

CDR3 protein: CASSYATSGGFFF. Here the CDR3 DNA reads TGTGCCAGCAGTTACGCGACTAGCGGGGGTTTTTTCTTC. The chain uses TRBV6-5 and TRBJ2-1; 12 positions agree with TRBD2. Losses at the gene ends were 2 bases for V and 16 bases for J; bases not matched to a gene: 6. This CDR3 comprises 13 residues. Germline assignment: CDR1 MNHEY and CDR2 SVGAGI.

This clone has more than one count but fewer than ten. The chain has TRBV7-6 and TRBJ1-1; D is possibly TRBD1 (5 bases). Germline V gene sequence: CDR1 SGHVS, CDR2 FNYEAQ. The CDR3 contains 16 residues. Between the trimmed V and J ends, which lost 7 bases and 0 bases, there was a span of 18 bases. As DNA, the CDR3 is TGTGCCAGCACCGAGGAGGGGACTCCCATGAACACTGAAGCTTTCTTT. As protein: CASTEEGTPMNTEAFF.

In its sample, this clone was seen once. Sequence at one end of the junction differs from germline and may be a read error. Written as DNA, the CDR3 is TGTGCCTGGAGTGTAGTAGGAGACGCAAGCATTCCCTTC. This sequence encodes CAWSVVGDASIPF. The chain has TRBV30 and TRBJ1-2; D not resolved. The germline V gene encodes CDR1 GTSNPN and CDR2 SVGIG (reference sequence). The CDR3 is 13 amino acids.

J is TRBJ1-4 and V is TRBV5-4; 8 positions agree with TRBD1. The CDR3 runs 15 residues. V lost 3 bases and J lost 7; bases outside the gene matches: 8. CDR1 is SGHNT, CDR2 YYREEE, per germline (reference sequence). The CDR3 nucleotides are TGTGCCAGCAGCTCCCGGACAGGGAGAGGTGAAAAACTGTTTTTT. Its translation: CASSSRTGRGEKLFF.

The V call is TRBV2, the J call TRBJ2-3, with D possibly being TRBD1 (6 bases). The germline V gene has CDR1 SNHLY and CDR2 FYNNEI. This CDR3 contains 14 residues. V gave up 6 bases and J gave up 2 bases, with 12 bases separating them. This chain's CDR3 is CASRGAAPTDTQYF. Written as DNA, the CDR3 is TGTGCCAGCAGGGGGGCCGCGCCCACAGATACGCAGTATTTT.

The chain recombines TRBV6-6 with TRBJ2-7; 10 positions match TRBD1. Germline trimming cut 11 bases from V and 0 bases from J; bases unmatched to any gene: 7. The length of the CDR3 is 14 residues. CDR1 and CDR2 from the germline V gene are MNHNY and SVGAGI (reference sequence). The CDR3 here is CASQGQGPSYEQYF. In nucleotides, the CDR3 is TGTGCCTCCCAGGGACAGGGGCCCTCCTACGAGCAGTACTTC.

The rearrangement links TRBV7-3 to TRBJ2-2, with 9 positions matching TRBD2. Germline trimming cut 5 bases from V and 7 bases from J; bases unmatched to any gene: 5. In germline, CDR1 is SGHTA, CDR2 FQGTGA. This CDR3 is built from 14 residues. For the CDR3, the DNA is TGTGCCAGCAGCCTAGCGGGGTCTTTCGGGGAGCTGTTTTTT. Translated, it gives CASSLAGSFGELFF.

The chain employs TRBV7-2 and TRBJ2-1; 8 bases align to TRBD2. Germline V lookup: CDR1 SGHTA, CDR2 FQGNSA. The CDR3 consists of 15 residues. V shed 1 base and J 8 bases; nucleotides not matched to a gene: 7. The CDR3 region has the DNA TGTGCCAGCAGCTTAGAAGGCGGGGGGCCCCATGAGCAGTTCTTC. It specifies CASSLEGGGPHEQFF.

CDR3 nucleotides: TGTGCCAGCAGCCAAGACGGGACAGAAGCTTCACCCCTCCACTTT. This codes for CASSQDGTEASPLHF. The chain links TRBV4-2 to TRBJ1-6; 7 bases map to TRBD1. Germline CDR1 LGHNA, CDR2 YNFKEQ. The V segment lost 0 bases and the J segment 9 bases; nucleotides outside the gene matches: 5. CDR3 length: 15 residues.

The count of this clone is one. V and J are TRBV6-5 and TRBJ2-1; D is unresolved. The CDR3 covers 13 residues. The germline gives CDR1 MNHEY, CDR2 SVGAGI. With 2 bases removed from V and 8 bases from J, the gap between germline ends came to 10 bases. CDR3 DNA sequence: TGTGCCAGCAGTTACCGCAGTCTGGATGAGCAGTTCTTC. Translated, it gives CASSYRSLDEQFF.

The chain combines TRBV7-9 with TRBJ2-1, with TRBD1 matching 10 bases. Germline CDR1 SEHNR, CDR2 FQNEAQ (reference sequence). J gave up 8 bases and V 8 bases, and 9 bases lay outside the gene matches. CDR3 length equals 14 residues. The CDR3, as DNA: TGTGCCAGCCAAACGACAGGGGGCGAATATGAGCAGTTCTTC. Translated, it gives CASQTTGGEYEQFF.

The gene calls are TRBV7-2 and TRBJ1-5; D is ambiguous. The length of the CDR3 is 12 residues. Germline V lookup: CDR1 SGHTA, CDR2 FQGNSA. V dropped 1 base and J dropped 9 bases, with 7 bases sitting between them. The CDR3 here is CASSLGPGPQHF. DNA of the CDR3: TGTGCCAGCAGCTTAGGTCCGGGGCCCCAGCATTTT.

V usage is TRBV5-1 and J usage is TRBJ2-7; 8 positions agree with TRBD1. CDR1 is SGHRS and CDR2 is YFSETQ in the germline V gene. The CDR3 contains 14 residues. With 7 bases clipped from V and 4 bases from J, the junction kept 10 bases outside the gene matches. The CDR3 protein is CASASSGTGYEQYF. CDR3 nucleotides: TGCGCCAGCGCATCTTCCGGGACAGGATACGAGCAGTACTTC.

This chain joins TRBV7-9 and TRBJ2-2; D unresolved. Germline V CDR1 and CDR2: SEHNR, FQNEAQ (reference sequence). Trimming removed 4 bases from V and 6 bases from J, with 9 bases in between. CDR3 length: 13 amino acids. The DNA for the CDR3 is TGTGCCAGCAGCTCTGTGGGCGCCGGGGAGCTGTTTTTT. As protein: CASSSVGAGELFF.

In its sample, this clone is medium-sized. The chain uses TRBV9 and TRBJ1-1, with D possibly being TRBD1 (5 bases). Trimming pared 3 bases from V and 0 bases from J, leaving 9 bases between. Germline CDR1 and CDR2: SGDLS and YYNGEE. The CDR3 covers 14 residues. As DNA, the CDR3 is TGTGCCAGCAGCGGGGGGGGACTGAACACTGAAGCTTTCTTT. It is translated as CASSGGGLNTEAFF. Based on the CDR3 plus reference TRBV9 and TRBJ1-1, the full variable domain is DSGVTQTPKHLITATGQRVTLRCSPRSGDLSVYWYQQSLDQGLQFLIQYYNGEERAKGNILERFSAQQFPDLHSELNLSSLELGDSALYFCASSGGGLNTEAFFGQGTRLTVV.

The chain joins TRBV19 to TRBJ2-7; 11 bases agree with TRBD1. Looked up from germline, CDR1 is LNHDA and CDR2 is SQIVND (reference sequence). The CDR3 has 14 residues. J was trimmed by 2 bases and V by 6 bases; bases with no gene match: 3. The CDR3 here is CASSPGQGAYEQYF. In DNA form, the CDR3 reads TGTGCCAGTAGCCCGGGACAGGGGGCCTACGAGCAGTACTTC.

This clone was found a few times. The chain combines TRBV7-9 with TRBJ1-1; no clear D. V was shortened by 6 bases and J by 1 base, with 12 bases between the two germline ends. CDR3 length: 14 amino acids. Germline CDR1 is SEHNR and CDR2 is FQNEAQ (reference sequence). CDR3 coding DNA: TGTGCCAGCAGTTCGGTCGGCGGGAACACTGAAGCTTTCTTT. Its protein is CASSSVGGNTEAFF. Full variable domain (remainder filled in from reference TRBV7-9 and TRBJ1-1): DTGVSQNPRHKITKRGQNVTFRCDPISEHNRLYWYRQTLGQGPEFLTYFQNEAQLEKSRLLSDRFSAERPKGSFSTLEIQRTEQGDSAMYLCASSSVGGNTEAFFGQGTRLTVV.

The rearrangement links TRBV28 to TRBJ2-1; 11 bases are shared with TRBD2. V shed 6 bases and J 6 bases; nucleotides not matched to a gene: 7. CDR1 and CDR2 (germline): MDHEN, SYDVKM. This CDR3 has 15 amino acids. CDR3 nucleotides: TGTGCCAGCAGACCGACTAGCGGGGCGCTCAATGAGCAGTTCTTC. The encoded protein is CASRPTSGALNEQFF. Combining the CDR3 with reference TRBV28 and TRBJ2-1 gives the whole variable domain DVKVTQSSRYLVKRTGEKVFLECVQDMDHENMFWYRQDPGLGLRLIYFSYDVKMKEKGDIPEGYSVSREKKERFSLILESASTNQTSMYLCASRPTSGALNEQFFGPGTRLTVL.

This clone was observed a handful of times. This chain joins TRBV2 and TRBJ2-1, with TRBD1 matching over 8 bases. The CDR3 loop spans 15 amino acids. V was pared by 6 bases and J by 3 bases, with 7 bases of the junction left unmatched. In germline, CDR1 is SNHLY, CDR2 FYNNEI. The CDR3 here is CASSADRGYYNEQFF. CDR3 sequence (DNA): TGTGCCAGCAGCGCTGACAGGGGTTACTACAATGAGCAGTTCTTC.

This rearrangement joins TRBV7-2 to TRBJ2-3, with 8 bases fitting TRBD2. The CDR3 runs to 16 residues. V lost 5 bases and J lost 2; bases outside the gene matches: 9. From germline, CDR1 is SGHTA and CDR2 FQGNSA. The CDR3 nucleotides read TGTGCCAGCAGCCGAGTCCTAGCGGGCCTCACAGATACGCAGTATTTT. Translated, it gives CASSRVLAGLTDTQYF. Complete variable domain (other parts from reference TRBV7-2 and TRBJ2-3): GAGVSQSPSNKVTEKGKDVELRCDPISGHTALYWYRQSLGQGLEFLIYFQGNSAPDKSGLPSDRFSAERTGGSVSTLTIQRTQQEDSAVYLCASSRVLAGLTDTQYFGPGTRLTVL.

The rearrangement joins TRBV23-1 to TRBJ2-7; 8 nucleotides match TRBD1. TRBV23-1 has ORF status, its function being uncertain. The CDR3 totals 19 residues. With 3 bases clipped from V and 5 bases from J, the junction kept 21 bases outside the gene matches. As DNA, the CDR3 is TGCGCCAGCAGTCATCAATTAAAGCACACAGGGGGTATAAGGAACGAGCAGTACTTC. This gives the protein CASSHQLKHTGGIRNEQYF.

The chain is built from TRBV9 and TRBJ2-7; tentative D call: TRBD1 (8 bases). The CDR3 is made up of 14 amino acids. V lost 4 bases and J lost 7, with 18 bases in between. Per germline, CDR1 SGDLS and CDR2 YYNGEE. The CDR3 region is CASSPRTGGGEQYF. In nucleotides, the CDR3 is TGTGCCAGCAGCCCTCGAACAGGGGGGGGAGAGCAGTACTTC.

This clone has just one count. CDR3 sequence: CASSQSGFLYGYTF. In DNA form, the CDR3 reads TGCGCCAGCAGCCAATCAGGGTTCCTCTATGGCTACACCTTC. The V call is TRBV4-1, the J call TRBJ1-2, with TRBD1 as a possible D gene (5 bases). The V gene lost 2 bases and the J gene lost 4 bases, with 11 bases spanning the gap. CDR3 length equals 14 residues. The germline gives CDR1 MGHRA, CDR2 YSYEKL.

The CDR3, as DNA: TGCGCCAGCAGCCAAGGACGGGCGGGGATAGATAAGTTCTTC. Protein product: CASSQGRAGIDKFF. V and J are TRBV4-3 and TRBJ2-1, with D possibly matching TRBD2 (6 bases). This CDR3 is 14 amino acids long. CDR1 and CDR2 from the germline V gene are LGHNA and YSLEER. V was trimmed by 1 base and J by 14 bases, leaving 18 bases between them.

The sample holds one count of this clone. V gene TRBV11-1 combines with J gene TRBJ2-7, with D perhaps TRBD2 (6 bases). V lost 6 bases, J lost 2 bases, and 11 bases lay in between. The CDR3 consists of 13 residues. CDR1 and CDR2 (germline): SGHAT, FQDESV (reference sequence). As DNA, the CDR3 is TGTGCCAGCAGTTGGGACTCGACCTACGAGCAGTACTTC. Protein sequence: CASSWDSTYEQYF.